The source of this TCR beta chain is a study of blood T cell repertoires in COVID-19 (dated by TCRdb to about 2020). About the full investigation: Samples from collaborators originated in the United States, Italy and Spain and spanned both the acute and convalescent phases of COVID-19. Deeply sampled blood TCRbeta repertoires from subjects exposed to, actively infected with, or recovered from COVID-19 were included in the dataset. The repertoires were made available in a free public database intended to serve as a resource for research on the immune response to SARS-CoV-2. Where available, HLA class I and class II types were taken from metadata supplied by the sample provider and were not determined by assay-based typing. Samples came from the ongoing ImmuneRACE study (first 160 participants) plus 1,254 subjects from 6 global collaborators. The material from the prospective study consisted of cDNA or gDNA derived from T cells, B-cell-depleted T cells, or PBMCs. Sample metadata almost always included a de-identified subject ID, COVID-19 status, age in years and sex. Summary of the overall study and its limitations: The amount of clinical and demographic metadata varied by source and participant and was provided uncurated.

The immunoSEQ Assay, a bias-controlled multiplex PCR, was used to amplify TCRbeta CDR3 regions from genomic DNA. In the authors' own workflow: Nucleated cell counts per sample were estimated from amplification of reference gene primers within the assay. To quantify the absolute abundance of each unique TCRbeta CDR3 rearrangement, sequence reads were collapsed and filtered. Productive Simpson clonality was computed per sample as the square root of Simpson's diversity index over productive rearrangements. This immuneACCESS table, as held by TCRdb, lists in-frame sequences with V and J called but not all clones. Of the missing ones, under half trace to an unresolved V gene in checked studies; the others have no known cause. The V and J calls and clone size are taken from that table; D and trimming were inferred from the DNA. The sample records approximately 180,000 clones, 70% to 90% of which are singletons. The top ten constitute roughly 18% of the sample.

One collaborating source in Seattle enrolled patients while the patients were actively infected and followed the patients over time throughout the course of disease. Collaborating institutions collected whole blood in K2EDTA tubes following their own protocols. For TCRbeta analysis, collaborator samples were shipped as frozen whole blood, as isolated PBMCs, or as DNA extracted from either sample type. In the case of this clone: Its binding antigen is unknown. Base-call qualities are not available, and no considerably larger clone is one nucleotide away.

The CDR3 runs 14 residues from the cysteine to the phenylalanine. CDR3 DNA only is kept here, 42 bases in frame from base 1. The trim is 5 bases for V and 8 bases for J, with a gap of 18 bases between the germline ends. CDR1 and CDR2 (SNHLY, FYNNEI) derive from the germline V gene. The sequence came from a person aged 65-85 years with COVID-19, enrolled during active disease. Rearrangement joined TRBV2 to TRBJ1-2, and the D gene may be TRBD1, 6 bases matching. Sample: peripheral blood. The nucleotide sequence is TGTGCCAGCAGTCGGGACGGACCAGGGGAGGGCTACACCTTC. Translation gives CASSRDGPGEGYTF. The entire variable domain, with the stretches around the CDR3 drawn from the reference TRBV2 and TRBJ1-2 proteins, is EPEVTQTPSHQVTQMGQEVILRCVPISNHLYFYWYRQILGQKVEFLVSFYNNEISEKSEIFDDQFSVERPDGSNFTLKIRSTKLEDSAMYFCASSRDGPGEGYTFGSGTRLTVV.